The entry below describes one TCR beta chain. The data were obtained in a study of blood T cell repertoires in COVID-19. Across the study: Collection of acute and convalescent COVID-19 samples took place in the United States, Italy and Spain. T cells, B-cell-depleted T cells, or PBMCs supplied cDNA or gDNA.

In the authors' workflow: It was from reference gene primer amplification that nucleated cell counts were estimated. TCRdb keeps only in-frame clones here, not all; method: immunoSEQ multiplex PCR. V and J calls plus clone size are reproduced from that table; the DNA served to infer D and trimming. In the table there are about 200,000 clones, more than 65% of which are singletons. Germline values: CDR1 MNHEY, CDR2 SVGEGT. The CDR3 is 15 residues long. After removal of 1 base from V and 4 bases from J, the junction contained 2 bases not matched to a gene. V and J are TRBV6-2 or TRBV6-3 and TRBJ1-5; 9 bases line up with TRBD1. The specimen was peripheral blood. The receptor was isolated from a human donor in a cohort sampled during active COVID-19. For the CDR3, the DNA is TGTGCCAGCAGTTACTTGACAGGGGGGAATCAGCCCCAGCATTTT. It translates to CASSYLTGGNQPQHF.